What follows is one T cell receptor beta chain and its context. What it binds is not known. This CDR3 is built from 15 residues. V was shortened by 3 bases and J by 0 bases, with 12 bases between the two germline ends. The germline V gene has CDR1 MNHNS and CDR2 SASEGT. This specimen belongs to a study of T cell responses to AZD1222 COVID-19 vaccine. Method: immunoSEQ multiplex PCR; TCRdb's copy keeps in-frame clones and lacks some. The table lists 140,000 or so clones, 88% of them singletons, with around 3.5% in the top ten. Whole-study findings and limits: Vaccine-associated CD4 TCRs ranged over spike, dominating at 160-218 and 743-854. Clonal diversity was possibly underestimated; the donors were predominantly white British and more often female. Unmutated regions of variants are reportedly targeted by nearly half of spike-specific TCRs. Vaccination with two AZD1222 doses was followed by a rise in Spike-specific TCR breadth and depth.

Source: peripheral blood, taken on day 0 of AZD1222 vaccination. The rearrangement joins TRBV6-1 to TRBJ2-7; weak D call: TRBD2 (5 bases). This TCR was sampled from an adult in good health. This chain's CDR3 is CASSEQASSSYEQYF. CDR3 sequence (DNA): TGTGCCAGCAGTGAGCAGGCTAGCAGCTCCTACGAGCAGTACTTC.